This T cell receptor beta chain was found in a study of blood T cell repertoires in COVID-19. Data came from immunoSEQ multiplex PCR; TCRdb stores just in-frame clones and leaves some out. The sample includes 200,000 to 250,000 clones, approximately 80% of them seen just once. Trimming stripped 4 bases from V and 6 bases from J, with 15 bases between. The germline V gene has CDR1 MNHEY and CDR2 SVGAGI. CDR3 length equals 15 residues. The sequencing sample was made of peripheral blood. V is TRBV6-5 and J is TRBJ2-2, with a possible D match to TRBD2 (7 bases). This TCR derives from a woman in her sixties or seventies with active or convalescent COVID-19. The CDR3 loop reads CASSSGRGPSGELFF. The CDR3 region has the DNA TGTGCCAGCAGTTCGGGGCGGGGGCCTTCCGGGGAGCTGTTTTTT.